This T cell receptor beta chain appears in the sequencing data of a study of cytomegalovirus exposure and HLA in healthy donors. The PCR had 60 Vbeta and 13 Jbeta primers. Using immunoSEQ multiplex PCR, the repertoire was profiled, and TCRdb retains in-frame clones only, with some absent. The sample shows around 150,000 clones, under 90% of them seen only once. Trimming removed 2 bases from V and 0 bases from J, with 11 bases in between. CDR3 length equals 16 residues. Germline assignment: CDR1 SGHDT and CDR2 YYEEEE. This receptor was taken from a boy younger than 10 in good health and CMV-seronegative. V gene TRBV5-6 combines with J gene TRBJ2-2; D gene unclear. The sequencing input was PBMCs. The CDR3 DNA follows: TGTGCCAGCAGCTTTTCTCAGCGCTCGAACACCGGGGAGCTGTTTTTT. Encoded protein: CASSFSQRSNTGELFF.